Listed here are 25 T cell receptor beta chains from one sample, sequenced in a study of shared clonotypes between healthy human individuals. Produced via immunoSEQ multiplex PCR; TCRdb's table is partial and in-frame only. Of about 650,000 clones detected, around 95% appear once; the ten largest clones hold approximately 0.1%. CD8 cells classed as naive were CD45RO-negative and positively selected for CCR7, excluding terminally differentiated effector memory CD45RA+ cells. The specimen was naive CD8+ T cells sorted from blood. The origin of the receptors is a woman aged 25 to 45 in good health.

The CDR3 sequence: CASSQGRVGTGGDGYTF. CDR3 DNA: TGTGCCAGCAGCCAAGGCCGCGTTGGGACAGGGGGCGATGGCTACACCTTC. V gene TRBV4-2 combines with J gene TRBJ1-2; 12 nucleotides align to TRBD1. Trimming at V came to 1 base and at J to 6 bases, leaving 9 bases not matched to a gene. Germline CDR1 and CDR2: LGHNA and YNFKEQ. This CDR3 has 17 residues.

The V call is TRBV19, the J call TRBJ2-3, with 11 bases aligning to TRBD2. Trimming removed 7 bases from V and 3 bases from J; junction bases left unmatched: 9. The CDR3 spans 16 residues. Germline V gene lookup returns CDR1 LNHDA and CDR2 SQIVND (reference sequence). CDR3 sequence (DNA): TGTGCCAGTACCCCCCAACTAGCGGGAGAAACAGATACGCAGTATTTT. The encoded protein is CASTPQLAGETDTQYF.

V gene TRBV7-8 combines with J gene TRBJ2-7; tentative D call: TRBD2 (6 bases). The CDR3 extends over 13 amino acids. V was clipped by 5 bases and J by 3 bases, with 11 bases between them. Per the germline V gene, CDR1 is SGHVS and CDR2 is FQNEAQ. CDR3 sequence reads: CASSRGVIYEQYF. In nucleotides, the CDR3 is TGTGCCAGCAGCCGCGGGGTAATCTACGAGCAGTACTTC. The whole variable domain, filled in from reference TRBV7-8 and TRBJ2-7, reads GAGVSQSPRYKVAKRGQDVALRCDPISGHVSLFWYQQALGQGPEFLTYFQNEAQLDKSGLPSDRFFAERPEGSVSTLKIQRTQQEDSAVYLCASSRGVIYEQYFGPGTRLTVT.

Comment on this clone: In the same sample, other DNA sequences code for this CDR3. This sequence joins TRBV5-1 and TRBJ2-1; D not resolved. Germline CDR1 and CDR2: SGHRS and YFSETQ. The CDR3 sequence is 12 residues long. Trimming stripped 0 bases from V and 7 bases from J, with 5 bases between. The CDR3 nucleotides read TGCGCCAGCAGCTTGGGGGATAATGAGCAGTTCTTC. Its translation: CASSLGDNEQFF.

The chain is built from TRBV5-6 and TRBJ2-7; 8 positions match TRBD1. The length of the CDR3 is 14 residues. The ends lost 2 bases at V and 0 bases at J; junction bases unmatched: 1. Germline loops: CDR1 SGHDT, CDR2 YYEEEE. CDR3 DNA: TGTGCCAGCAGCTTCACAGGGGGCTCCTACGAGCAGTACTTC. Translated, it gives CASSFTGGSYEQYF.

The chain couples TRBV7-8 to TRBJ1-5; D gene unclear. CDR1 and CDR2 (germline): SGHVS, FQNEAQ. Trimming stripped 1 base from V and 0 bases from J, with 10 bases between. This CDR3 has 16 amino acids. The CDR3 nucleotides are TGTGCCAGCAGCTTAGGGGCCTTTGATAGCAATCAGCCCCAGCATTTT. Amino acids: CASSLGAFDSNQPQHF.

This chain links TRBV6-5 with TRBJ2-5, with 8 bases lining up with TRBD1. The CDR3 length is 15 residues. Losses at the gene ends were 6 bases for V and 5 bases for J; bases not matched to a gene: 11. Germline V gene data show CDR1 as MNHEY and CDR2 as SVGAGI. The CDR3 is CASRSTGGGRETQYF. Here the CDR3 DNA reads TGTGCCAGCAGATCAACAGGGGGTGGGCGGGAGACCCAGTACTTC.

The chain recombines TRBV6-1 with TRBJ2-7; 10 bases are a match to TRBD1. The CDR3 loop spans 16 amino acids. J was trimmed by 1 base and V by 4 bases; bases with no gene match: 7. Germline V CDR1 and CDR2: MNHNS, SASEGT. Written as DNA, the CDR3 is TGTGCCAGCAGTGGGGTTTGGACAGGGGGTTCCTACGAGCAGTACTTC. Translated: CASSGVWTGGSYEQYF.

V usage is TRBV28 and J usage is TRBJ2-7; either TRBD1 or TRBD2 may supply D (5 bases each). Germline V CDR1 and CDR2: MDHEN, SYDVKM. This CDR3 is 16 amino acids long. Trimming removed 7 bases from V and 2 bases from J, with 21 bases in between. CDR3 amino acids: CASNTPRPGPPYEQYF. The DNA for the CDR3 is TGTGCCAGCAACACGCCAAGACCGGGACCCCCCTACGAGCAGTACTTC.

This chain connects TRBV7-6 to TRBJ2-6, with D perhaps TRBD2 (5 bases). Germline V gene data show CDR1 as SGHVS and CDR2 as FNYEAQ. The CDR3 spans 15 residues. V was cut by 5 bases and J by 2 bases, with 10 bases left in between. This chain's CDR3 is CASSPRGTGANVLTF. The CDR3 region has the DNA TGTGCCAGCAGCCCCCGAGGGACTGGGGCCAACGTCCTGACTTTC.

The chain has TRBV6-5 and TRBJ1-2; unclear D gene. V was cut by 6 bases and J by 4 bases, with 18 bases left in between. In germline, CDR1 is MNHEY, CDR2 SVGAGI. The CDR3 extends over 15 amino acids. The CDR3 reads CASSPTVGGPYGYTF. The DNA of the CDR3 is TGTGCCAGCAGCCCCACCGTGGGCGGCCCCTATGGCTACACCTTC.

The rearrangement uses TRBV4-1 and TRBJ1-6; D unclear. Per the germline V gene, CDR1 is MGHRA and CDR2 is YSYEKL. V lost 2 bases, J lost 0 bases, and 2 bases lay in between. The CDR3 covers 14 residues. The CDR3 DNA sequence: TGCGCCAGCAGCCAAAGCTCCTATAATTCACCCCTCCACTTT. Protein sequence: CASSQSSYNSPLHF.

The chain joins TRBV5-4 to TRBJ2-7; D could derive from TRBD1 or TRBD2 (5 bases each). Trimming stripped 3 bases from V and 7 bases from J, with 14 bases between. The CDR3 loop spans 13 amino acids. Looked up from germline, CDR1 is SGHNT and CDR2 is YYREEE (reference sequence). The CDR3 nucleotides are TGTGCCAGCAGCTCAACTGGGACGGGGGAGCAGTACTTC. Encoded protein: CASSSTGTGEQYF. The full variable domain, completed using reference TRBV5-4 and TRBJ2-7, is ETGVTQSPTHLIKTRGQQVTLRCSSQSGHNTVSWYQQALGQGPQFIFQYYREEENGRGNFPPRFSGLQFPNYSSELNVNALELDDSALYLCASSSTGTGEQYFGPGTRLTVT.

J is TRBJ2-5 and V is TRBV7-8; weak D call: TRBD2 (6 bases). CDR1 and CDR2 (germline): SGHVS, FQNEAQ. The ends were cut back, 5 bases at V and 5 bases at J, with 18 bases in the middle. The CDR3 covers 15 residues. The CDR3 here is CASSLHGLSPETQYF. The CDR3 DNA sequence: TGTGCCAGCAGCCTCCACGGACTAAGCCCCGAGACCCAGTACTTC.

This clone appeared once. The chain has TRBV2 and TRBJ1-5; D unclear. V was clipped by 6 bases and J by 2 bases, with 8 bases between them. The CDR3 covers 13 residues. From germline, CDR1 is SNHLY and CDR2 FYNNEI. As DNA, the CDR3 is TGTGCCAGCAGCCCATCTCGCAATCAGCCCCAGCATTTT. Amino acid sequence: CASSPSRNQPQHF.

The J gene is TRBJ1-1, the V gene TRBV27; no reliable D call. The V end was cut by 5 bases, the J end by 6 bases, with 13 bases between. The length of the CDR3 is 13 residues. Germline CDR1 is MNHEY and CDR2 is SMNVEV (reference sequence). The CDR3 DNA sequence: TGTGCCAGCAGTGACACAGTATTTGCTGAAGCTTTCTTT. As protein: CASSDTVFAEAFF.

The table lists this clone with a few counts. This sequence joins TRBV9 and TRBJ2-5, with D unresolved. In germline, CDR1 is SGDLS, CDR2 YYNGEE. The CDR3 is 14 amino acids. The V end was cut by 0 bases, the J end by 1 base, with 7 bases between. CDR3 sequence (DNA): TGTGCCAGCAGCGTAGCTTGGGGCCAAGAGACCCAGTACTTC. Translation: CASSVAWGQETQYF.

The chain is built from TRBV27 and TRBJ2-1; D ambiguous. Trimming removed 5 bases from V and 5 bases from J, with 4 bases in between. The CDR3 consists of 11 residues. Germline values: CDR1 MNHEY, CDR2 SMNVEV (reference sequence). CDR3 protein: CASSTNNEQFF. DNA of the CDR3: TGTGCCAGCAGTACAAACAATGAGCAGTTCTTC.

The CDR3 loop reads CSVEKGLAGGPSYEQYF. CDR3 sequence (DNA): TGCAGCGTCGAAAAGGGACTAGCGGGAGGGCCTTCCTACGAGCAGTACTTC. The V and J genes are TRBV29-1 and TRBJ2-7; 16 positions agree with TRBD2. The CDR3 is 17 residues long. Germline trimming cut 6 bases from V and 1 base from J; bases unmatched to any gene: 9. Germline V gene sequence: CDR1 SQVTM, CDR2 ANQGSEA.

The chain joins TRBV29-1 to TRBJ2-7; 10 nucleotides match TRBD2. In germline, CDR1 is SQVTM, CDR2 ANQGSEA. This CDR3 spans 14 amino acids. V trimming: 4 bases; J trimming: 3 bases; junction bases outside the gene matches: 6. The CDR3 reads CSVGAGGHRYEQYF. DNA of the CDR3: TGCAGCGTTGGAGCGGGAGGGCACCGCTACGAGCAGTACTTC.

The chain couples TRBV6-5 to TRBJ2-1; 8 bases agree with TRBD2. Germline trimming cut 4 bases from V and 4 bases from J; bases unmatched to any gene: 9. Germline CDR1 is MNHEY and CDR2 is SVGAGI. The CDR3 totals 16 residues. CDR3: CASSSSLGLGYNEQFF. The CDR3 coding sequence is TGTGCCAGCAGTTCTTCCCTGGGACTAGGATACAATGAGCAGTTCTTC.

The chain links TRBV27 to TRBJ2-1, with 8 bases fitting TRBD2. Trimming at V came to 7 bases and at J to 2 bases, leaving 4 bases not matched to a gene. The CDR3 sequence is 14 residues long. Germline V CDR1 and CDR2: MNHEY, SMNVEV (reference sequence). CDR3 sequence: CASKVAGTYNEQFF. The CDR3 DNA reads as TGTGCCAGCAAAGTAGCGGGAACCTACAATGAGCAGTTCTTC.

This chain joins TRBV28 and TRBJ1-1; D uncertain. The V end was cut by 1 base, the J end by 6 bases, with 12 bases between. The CDR3 is made up of 14 amino acids. Germline V gene data show CDR1 as MDHEN and CDR2 as SYDVKM. Here the CDR3 DNA reads TGTGCCAGCAGTTTATCGGGGAGAGGTTCTGAAGCTTTCTTT. It is translated as CASSLSGRGSEAFF.

This clone was seen just once. The V gene is TRBV28, the J gene TRBJ2-7; 11 bases are a match to TRBD2. CDR3 length equals 17 residues. CDR1 and CDR2 from the germline V gene are MDHEN and SYDVKM. V lost 3 bases to trimming and J lost 1 base; unmatched junction nucleotides: 8. CDR3 nucleotides: TGTGCCAGCAGTTTGATTAGCGGGAGGGCCACATCCTACGAGCAGTACTTC. It specifies CASSLISGRATSYEQYF.

This chain connects TRBV19 to TRBJ2-5; D uncertain. Trimming removed 3 bases at V and 2 bases at J, with 7 bases between. CDR1 is LNHDA, CDR2 SQIVND, per germline (reference sequence). The length of the CDR3 is 13 residues. DNA for the CDR3: TGTGCCAGTAGTATGGCGGTACAAGAGACCCAGTACTTC. Residues: CASSMAVQETQYF.